Listed below are T cell receptor beta chains from one sample, sequenced in a study of cytomegalovirus exposure and HLA in healthy donors. The protocol was immunoSEQ multiplex PCR, while the TCRdb copy is restricted to in-frame clones and leaves out a portion. Seen here are 100,000 or so clones, about four fifths observed once, and the top ten hold roughly 5.1%. The sequenced sample consisted of PBMCs. These receptors all come from a man aged 40-50 years in good health and CMV-seropositive. Both conserved end residues are part of each CDR3. A D gene is named only where the DNA matches it firmly. Expanded clones get a size class; other rows say once, few or many, or leave the size out.

V gene: TRBV7-9
J gene: TRBJ2-3
clone size: .
D gene: TRBD2
CDR3 DNA: TGTGCCAGCAGCTGGGGCGGGAGGGGCACAGATACGCAGTATTTT
CDR3 protein: CASSWGGRGTDTQYF

V gene: TRBV4-1
J gene: TRBJ2-7
clone size: .
D gene: TRBD1
CDR3 DNA: TGCGCCAGCAGCCTACGGGACAGCTACGAGCAGTACTTC
CDR3 protein: CASSLRDSYEQYF

V gene: TRBV9
J gene: TRBJ2-5
clone size: .
D gene: TRBD2
CDR3 DNA: TGTGCCAGCAGCGTAGAAGGTAGCGGGGGGAGGGAGACCCAGTACTTC
CDR3 protein: CASSVEGSGGRETQYF

V gene: TRBV2
J gene: TRBJ1-4
clone size: .
D gene: TRBD1
CDR3 DNA: TGTGCCGGCACAGGGGGCGCAAATGAAAAACTGTTTTTT
CDR3 protein: CAGTGGANEKLFF

V gene: TRBV19
J gene: TRBJ2-1
clone size: .
D gene: TRBD2
CDR3 DNA: TGTGCCAGTAGTATACTAGCGGGAGGATCCTACAATGAGCAGTTCTTC
CDR3 protein: CASSILAGGSYNEQFF

V gene: TRBV5-1
J gene: TRBJ2-1
clone size: few
D gene: TRBD2
CDR3 DNA: TGCGCCAGCAGCTTGGACGTGCGGGAGAGTGAGCAGTTCTTC
CDR3 protein: CASSLDVRESEQFF

V gene: TRBV11-2
J gene: TRBJ1-1
clone size: .
D gene: .
CDR3 DNA: TGTGCCAGCAGCCTCCGCGGAGGGGTTGGGATCACTGAAGCTTTCTTT
CDR3 protein: CASSLRGGVGITEAFF

V gene: TRBV5-1
J gene: TRBJ2-1
clone size: .
D gene: TRBD2
CDR3 DNA: TGCGCCAGCAGCCCAAGCGGGGACCACAATGAGCAGTTCTTC
CDR3 protein: CASSPSGDHNEQFF

V gene: TRBV7-2
J gene: TRBJ2-3
clone size: .
D gene: .
CDR3 DNA: TGTGCCAGCAGCTTACAGGCCGGTGCAGATACGCAGTATTTT
CDR3 protein: CASSLQAGADTQYF

V gene: TRBV5-8
J gene: TRBJ2-7
clone size: .
D gene: .
CDR3 DNA: TGTGCCAGCAGCTTGGCAGCGGCATCCTACGAGCAGTACTTC
CDR3 protein: CASSLAAASYEQYF

V gene: TRBV27
J gene: TRBJ2-5
clone size: .
D gene: TRBD1
CDR3 DNA: TGTGCCAGCAGTTTTTTACAGGGGGAGACCCAGTACTTC
CDR3 protein: CASSFLQGETQYF

V gene: TRBV5-4
J gene: TRBJ1-4
clone size: few
D gene: TRBD1
CDR3 DNA: TGTGCCAGCAGTCGGGACAGCGGAGAAAAACTGTTTTTT
CDR3 protein: CASSRDSGEKLFF

V gene: TRBV29-1
J gene: TRBJ2-1
clone size: .
D gene: TRBD1
CDR3 DNA: TGCAGCGCAACAGGGGGCCACTTCTCCTACAATGAGCAGTTCTTC
CDR3 protein: CSATGGHFSYNEQFF

V gene: TRBV28
J gene: TRBJ1-4
clone size: .
D gene: TRBD1
CDR3 DNA: TGTGCCAGCAGTTCACGGACAGGGTCTAATGAAAAACTGTTTTTT
CDR3 protein: CASSSRTGSNEKLFF

V gene: TRBV11-3
J gene: TRBJ1-4
clone size: .
D gene: TRBD1
CDR3 DNA: TGTGCCAGCACCCAGGGGGACAGACTTAATGAAAAACTGTTTTTT
CDR3 protein: CASTQGDRLNEKLFF

V gene: TRBV2
J gene: TRBJ1-2
clone size: .
D gene: TRBD1
CDR3 DNA: TGTGCCAGCAGCCGACTGGGACAGGGTGAAGGCTACACCTTC
CDR3 protein: CASSRLGQGEGYTF

V gene: TRBV11-2
J gene: TRBJ2-5
clone size: .
D gene: TRBD1
CDR3 DNA: TGTGCCAGCAGCTGGGACAGGGAAGAGACCCAGTACTTC
CDR3 protein: CASSWDREETQYF

V gene: TRBV30
J gene: TRBJ2-7
clone size: .
D gene: .
CDR3 DNA: TGTGCCTGGAGTGTAGACTTGTCGCGTTCCGAGCAGTACTTC
CDR3 protein: CAWSVDLSRSEQYF

V gene: TRBV6-4
J gene: TRBJ1-5
clone size: few
D gene: .
CDR3 DNA: TGTGCCAGCAGTGCCCCCGGGGTCGTAGGGTTGTGTCGCAATCAGCCCCAGCATTTT
CDR3 protein: CASSAPGVVGLCRNQPQHF

V gene: TRBV6-1
J gene: TRBJ1-1
clone size: .
D gene: TRBD1
CDR3 DNA: TGTGCCAGCACAGCAACAGGGGTTCTGGCCACTGAAGCTTTCTTT
CDR3 protein: CASTATGVLATEAFF

V gene: TRBV2
J gene: TRBJ1-5
clone size: .
D gene: .
CDR3 DNA: TGTGCCAGCAGTCCCACGTCGGTGGGGAGGGAGCCCCAGCATTTT
CDR3 protein: CASSPTSVGREPQHF

V gene: TRBV27
J gene: TRBJ1-2
clone size: .
D gene: TRBD1
CDR3 DNA: TGTGCCAGCAGTCTTGTAACAGGGGGCGCCTATGGCTACACCTTC
CDR3 protein: CASSLVTGGAYGYTF

V gene: TRBV11-3
J gene: TRBJ2-2
clone size: .
D gene: .
CDR3 DNA: TGTGCCAGCAGCTTAGATCCAGACACCGGGGAGCTGTTTTTT
CDR3 protein: CASSLDPDTGELFF

V gene: TRBV7-9
J gene: TRBJ1-2
clone size: .
D gene: .
CDR3 DNA: TGTGCCAGCACCCTCCCTCAGGAAGCTAACTATGGCTACACCTTC
CDR3 protein: CASTLPQEANYGYTF

V gene: TRBV9
J gene: TRBJ2-1
clone size: .
D gene: TRBD2
CDR3 DNA: TGTGCCAGCAGCGCCCCTAGCGGGAGGGACTACAATGAGCAGTTCTTC
CDR3 protein: CASSAPSGRDYNEQFF

V gene: TRBV7-6
J gene: TRBJ2-5
clone size: .
D gene: .
CDR3 DNA: TGTGCCAGCAGCTTAAGACAGCACCAAGAGACCCAGTACTTC
CDR3 protein: CASSLRQHQETQYF

V gene: TRBV19
J gene: TRBJ1-2
clone size: .
D gene: TRBD1
CDR3 DNA: TGTGCCAGTAGGCTCGACAGGGGCCACTATGGCTACACCTTC
CDR3 protein: CASRLDRGHYGYTF

V gene: TRBV6-6
J gene: TRBJ1-2
clone size: .
D gene: TRBD1
CDR3 DNA: TGTGCCAGCAGGACAGGGGGCGGCTATGGCTACACCTTC
CDR3 protein: CASRTGGGYGYTF

V gene: TRBV6-1
J gene: TRBJ1-5
clone size: .
D gene: .
CDR3 DNA: TGTGCCAGCAGCCTAGGGGGGGGCTATCAGCCCCAGCATTTT
CDR3 protein: CASSLGGGYQPQHF

V gene: TRBV30
J gene: TRBJ1-5
clone size: .
D gene: TRBD1
CDR3 DNA: TGTGCCTGGACTATTGGACAGGGAAAGCCCCAGCATTTT
CDR3 protein: CAWTIGQGKPQHF

V gene: TRBV29-1
J gene: TRBJ2-1
clone size: .
D gene: .
CDR3 DNA: TGCAGCGCCACCATAGACAGCCCCTTCCATTACAATGAGCAGTTCTTC
CDR3 protein: CSATIDSPFHYNEQFF

V gene: TRBV2
J gene: TRBJ1-2
clone size: .
D gene: TRBD1
CDR3 DNA: TGTGCCAGCAGTTTGACAGGGGGTGACTATGGCTACACCTTC
CDR3 protein: CASSLTGGDYGYTF